The 19 T cell receptor beta chains presented below share a single source sample, sequenced in a study of blood T cell repertoires in COVID-19. Measured with immunoSEQ multiplex PCR; TCRdb has only the in-frame clones, and not every one. The table lists roughly 150,000 clones, more than 80% of them singletons. The sample taken for sequencing was peripheral blood. The receptors originated from a man aged 60 to 75 with acute or convalescent COVID-19.

This chain uses TRBV2 with TRBJ1-6; D unresolved. Germline values: CDR1 SNHLY, CDR2 FYNNEI. CDR3 length equals 15 residues. Trimming shortened V by 7 bases and J by 4 bases, and 14 bases separated the two germline ends. CDR3 protein: CASIGARGYNSPLHF. The CDR3 DNA sequence: TGTGCCAGCATCGGTGCCCGGGGATATAATTCACCCCTCCACTTT.

The genes are TRBV2 and TRBJ1-1; 9 bases fit TRBD1. Trimming removed 6 bases from V and 6 bases from J; junction bases left unmatched: 11. Per germline, CDR1 SNHLY and CDR2 FYNNEI. CDR3 length: 15 amino acids. The CDR3 spells CASRPQGADIAEAFF. CDR3 nucleotide sequence: TGTGCCAGCAGACCACAGGGGGCGGATATCGCTGAAGCTTTCTTT.

This clone was counted only a few times. Other nucleotide sequences in the sample specify the same CDR3. This rearrangement joins TRBV30 to TRBJ1-5; 7 bases line up with TRBD1. Germline V lookup: CDR1 GTSNPN, CDR2 SVGIG (reference sequence). V lost 1 base and J lost 4; bases outside the gene matches: 1. The length of the CDR3 is 13 residues. The CDR3 bases are TGTGCCTGGAGTGGACAGGGTAATCAGCCCCAGCATTTT. Translation: CAWSGQGNQPQHF.

CDR3 residues: CASSLDRGGTDTQYF. CDR3 nucleotides: TGTGCCAGCAGCTTAGATCGGGGGGGCACAGATACGCAGTATTTT. The genes are TRBV11-2 and TRBJ2-3; 7 bases line up with TRBD2. The CDR3 length is 15 residues. Trimming cost V 0 bases and J 1 base; bases outside gene matches: 1. Germline V CDR1 and CDR2: SGHAT, FQNNGV.

This clone was recorded only once. V usage is TRBV6-6 and J usage is TRBJ1-1; no definite D call. This CDR3 is 16 amino acids long. Germline values: CDR1 MNHNY, CDR2 SVGAGI (reference sequence). V was pared by 6 bases and J by 0 bases, with 17 bases between. DNA for the CDR3: TGTGCCAGCAGGAGTGGGCCGGCCCCGTTGAACACTGAAGCTTTCTTT. This encodes CASRSGPAPLNTEAFF.

The V and J genes are TRBV6-5 and TRBJ2-7, with a tentative D call TRBD1 (6 bases). V was clipped by 8 bases and J by 2 bases, with 13 bases between them. Germline loops: CDR1 MNHEY, CDR2 SVGAGI. CDR3 length: 13 amino acids. This chain's CDR3 is CASQVRGPYEQYF. CDR3 nucleotide sequence: TGTGCCAGCCAGGTCAGGGGCCCCTACGAGCAGTACTTC.

The chain carries TRBV5-1 and TRBJ1-1; D gene uncertain. The CDR3 is 11 residues long. Germline CDR1 and CDR2: SGHRS and YFSETQ. Trimming stripped 8 bases from V and 3 bases from J, with 8 bases between. CDR3 nucleotide sequence: TGCGCCAGTTCCCGGGACACTGAAGCTTTCTTT. Translated: CASSRDTEAFF. The complete variable domain, with remaining parts taken from reference TRBV5-1 and TRBJ1-1, reads KAGVTQTPRYLIKTRGQQVTLSCSPISGHRSVSWYQQTPGQGLQFLFEYFSETQRNKGNFPGRFSGRQFSNSRSEMNVSTLELGDSALYLCASSRDTEAFFGQGTRLTVV.

This chain joins TRBV30 and TRBJ1-1, with D perhaps matching TRBD1 (6 bases). The germline V gene encodes CDR1 GTSNPN and CDR2 SVGIG (reference sequence). The CDR3 loop spans 12 amino acids. The CDR3 nucleotides are TGTACAGGGCATCCGATGGACACTGAAGCTTTCTTT. It specifies CTGHPMDTEAFF.

The rearrangement links TRBV3-1 (or the pseudogene TRBV3-2) to TRBJ1-2; D not resolved. The CDR3 totals 13 residues. V was cut by 1 base and J by 8 bases, with 11 bases left in between. Germline V CDR1 and CDR2: LGHDT, YNNKEL (reference sequence). CDR3 residues: CASSQGSLLGYTF. The CDR3, as DNA: TGTGCCAGCAGCCAAGGGTCCCTACTCGGCTACACCTTC.

The chain uses TRBV5-4 and TRBJ2-2, with 9 positions matching TRBD2. Germline lookup yields CDR1 SGHNT and CDR2 YYREEE (reference sequence). Losses at the gene ends were 3 bases for V and 9 bases for J; bases not matched to a gene: 6. The CDR3 consists of 14 residues. The CDR3 DNA is TGTGCCAGCAGCTCGCGGGGGGGAGGTTGGGAGCTGTTTTTT. Translating gives CASSSRGGGWELFF.

The genes are TRBV4-1 and TRBJ2-2, with 8 bases identical to TRBD1. Per the germline V gene, CDR1 is MGHRA and CDR2 is YSYEKL. This CDR3 region has 16 residues. V shed 5 bases, J shed 6 bases, and the junction held 11 bases outside the gene matches. The CDR3 spells CASSTRQGKISGELFF. For the CDR3, the DNA is TGCGCCAGCAGCACCCGACAGGGGAAAATCTCCGGGGAGCTGTTTTTT.

This clone was counted only a few times. The rearrangement joins TRBV6-5 to TRBJ2-7, with a possible D match to TRBD1 (5 bases). CDR1 and CDR2 (germline): MNHEY, SVGAGI. The CDR3 length is 14 residues. Trimming shortened V by 7 bases and J by 2 bases, and 15 bases separated the two germline ends. The CDR3, as DNA: TGTGCCAGCAACCCCACAGGCACCACCTACGAGCAGTACTTC. It is translated as CASNPTGTTYEQYF.

The chain employs TRBV4-1 and TRBJ2-7; D might be TRBD2 (6 bases). Germline lookup yields CDR1 MGHRA and CDR2 YSYEKL. CDR3 length: 16 residues. V was clipped by 4 bases and J by 2 bases, with 18 bases between them. CDR3 sequence: CASSPGDIPAAYEQYF. CDR3 nucleotide sequence: TGCGCCAGCAGCCCGGGGGATATCCCGGCAGCCTACGAGCAGTACTTC.

V is TRBV5-4 and J is TRBJ2-5, with TRBD1 matching 9 bases. Per germline, CDR1 SGHNT and CDR2 YYREEE (reference sequence). V shed 0 bases, J shed 2 bases, and the junction held 11 bases outside the gene matches. This CDR3 is built from 18 residues. The CDR3 DNA follows: TGTGCCAGCAGCTTGGGGGGGTGGAGGACAGGGGCACAAGAGACCCAGTACTTC. Protein sequence: CASSLGGWRTGAQETQYF. Variable domain in full (rest from reference TRBV5-4 and TRBJ2-5): ETGVTQSPTHLIKTRGQQVTLRCSSQSGHNTVSWYQQALGQGPQFIFQYYREEENGRGNFPPRFSGLQFPNYSSELNVNALELDDSALYLCASSLGGWRTGAQETQYFGPGTRLLVL.

There are a few counts of this clone. The V call is TRBV6-5, the J call TRBJ2-5; 7 positions match TRBD2. Trimming took 6 bases from V and 3 from J; bases not matched to a gene: 7. CDR3 length: 14 amino acids. Germline loops: CDR1 MNHEY, CDR2 SVGAGI. DNA of the CDR3: TGTGCCAGCAGGGCGGGGGACCCCAAAGAGACCCAGTACTTC. This codes for CASRAGDPKETQYF.

This clone was counted only a few times. The chain couples TRBV18 to TRBJ1-3, with D unresolved. Germline lookup yields CDR1 KGHSH and CDR2 LQKENI. V was pared by 0 bases and J by 0 bases, with 9 bases between. The CDR3 contains 16 residues. The CDR3 DNA follows: TGTGCCAGCTCACCACCGACAAGGAACTCTGGAAACACCATATATTTT. Protein product: CASSPPTRNSGNTIYF.

The chain links TRBV9 to TRBJ2-3; D perhaps matches TRBD2 (6 bases). Trimming pared 0 bases from V and 5 bases from J, leaving 10 bases between. The CDR3 length is 14 residues. The germline gives CDR1 SGDLS, CDR2 YYNGEE. The CDR3 bases are TGTGCCAGCAGCGTAGGAGGTAGCGGAGATACGCAGTATTTT. It translates to CASSVGGSGDTQYF.

This clone showed up just once. CDR3: CASSATGPPYEQYF. DNA for the CDR3: TGTGCCAGCAGCGCGACAGGTCCACCCTACGAGCAGTACTTC. The genes are TRBV6-5 and TRBJ2-7; weak D call: TRBD1 (6 bases). This CDR3 region has 14 residues. From germline, CDR1 is MNHEY and CDR2 SVGAGI. V was clipped by 6 bases and J by 2 bases, with 14 bases between them.

The genes are TRBV4-2 and TRBJ2-7; a possible D gene is TRBD2 (7 bases). The CDR3 runs 15 residues. Germline loops: CDR1 LGHNA, CDR2 YNFKEQ. Between the trimmed V and J ends, which lost 4 bases and 0 bases, there was a span of 13 bases. CDR3 DNA sequence: TGTGCCAGCAGCCTCGAGGGAGGGGGCTCCTACGAGCAGTACTTC. Its protein is CASSLEGGGSYEQYF.